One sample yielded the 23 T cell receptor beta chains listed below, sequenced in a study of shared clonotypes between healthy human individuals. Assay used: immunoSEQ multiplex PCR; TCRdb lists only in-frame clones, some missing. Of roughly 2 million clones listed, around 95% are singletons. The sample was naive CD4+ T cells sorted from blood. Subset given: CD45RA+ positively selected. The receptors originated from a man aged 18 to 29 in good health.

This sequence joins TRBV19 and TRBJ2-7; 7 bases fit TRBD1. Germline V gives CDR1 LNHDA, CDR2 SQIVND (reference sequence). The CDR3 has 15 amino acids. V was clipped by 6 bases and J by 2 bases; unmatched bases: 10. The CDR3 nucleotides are TGTGCCAGTAGCCGGGACAGATACGAACCCTACGAGCAGTACTTC. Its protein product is CASSRDRYEPYEQYF.

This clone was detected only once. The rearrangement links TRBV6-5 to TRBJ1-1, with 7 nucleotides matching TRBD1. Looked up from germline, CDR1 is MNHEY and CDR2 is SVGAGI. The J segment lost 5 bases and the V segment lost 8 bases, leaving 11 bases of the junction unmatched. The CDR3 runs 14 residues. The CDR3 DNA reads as TGTGCCAGCTCCCCGGGACAGCCGGGGACTGAAGCTTTCTTT. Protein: CASSPGQPGTEAFF.

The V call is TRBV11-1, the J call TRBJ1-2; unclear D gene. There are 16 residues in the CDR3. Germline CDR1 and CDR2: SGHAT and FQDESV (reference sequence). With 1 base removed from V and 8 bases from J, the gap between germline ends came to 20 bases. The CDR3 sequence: CASSLESSALPGGYTF. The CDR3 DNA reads TGTGCCAGCAGCTTAGAGAGCAGTGCCCTACCCGGCGGCTACACCTTC. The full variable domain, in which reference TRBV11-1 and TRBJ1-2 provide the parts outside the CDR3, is EAEVAQSPRYKITEKSQAVAFWCDPISGHATLYWYRQILGQGPELLVQFQDESVVDDSQLPKDRFSAERLKGVDSTLKIQPAELGDSAMYLCASSLESSALPGGYTFGSGTRLTVV.

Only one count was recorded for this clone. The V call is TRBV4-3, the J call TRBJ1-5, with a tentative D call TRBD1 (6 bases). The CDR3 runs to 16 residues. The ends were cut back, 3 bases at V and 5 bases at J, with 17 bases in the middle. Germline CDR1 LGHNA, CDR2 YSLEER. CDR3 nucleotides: TGCGCCAGCAGCCAGGACACAGGGCGGGGGGATCAGCCCCAGCATTTT. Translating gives CASSQDTGRGDQPQHF.

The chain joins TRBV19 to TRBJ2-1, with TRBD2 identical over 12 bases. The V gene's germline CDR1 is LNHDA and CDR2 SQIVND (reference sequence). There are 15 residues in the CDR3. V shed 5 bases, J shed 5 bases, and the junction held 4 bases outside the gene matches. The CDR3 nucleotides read TGTGCCAGTAGTGCGACTAGCGGGGGAAACAATGAGCAGTTCTTC. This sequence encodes CASSATSGGNNEQFF.

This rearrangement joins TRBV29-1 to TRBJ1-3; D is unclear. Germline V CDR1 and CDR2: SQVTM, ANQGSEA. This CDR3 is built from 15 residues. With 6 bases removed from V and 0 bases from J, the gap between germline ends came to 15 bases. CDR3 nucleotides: TGCAGCGTCGCCCGGGGATGGGGCTCTGGAAACACCATATATTTT. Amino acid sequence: CSVARGWGSGNTIYF.

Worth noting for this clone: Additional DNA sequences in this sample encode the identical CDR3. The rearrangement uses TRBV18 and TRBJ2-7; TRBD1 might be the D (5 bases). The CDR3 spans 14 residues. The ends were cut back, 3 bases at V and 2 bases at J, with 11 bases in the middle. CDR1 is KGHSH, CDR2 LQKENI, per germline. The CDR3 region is CASSPLAGPYEQYF. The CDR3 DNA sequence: TGTGCCAGCTCACCGCTTGCAGGGCCCTACGAGCAGTACTTC.

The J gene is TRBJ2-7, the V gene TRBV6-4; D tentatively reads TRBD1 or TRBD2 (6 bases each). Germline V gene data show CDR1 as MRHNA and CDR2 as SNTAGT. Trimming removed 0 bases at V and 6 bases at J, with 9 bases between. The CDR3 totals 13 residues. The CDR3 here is CASSDSSGAEQYF. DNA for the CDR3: TGTGCCAGCAGTGACTCATCGGGGGCCGAGCAGTACTTC.

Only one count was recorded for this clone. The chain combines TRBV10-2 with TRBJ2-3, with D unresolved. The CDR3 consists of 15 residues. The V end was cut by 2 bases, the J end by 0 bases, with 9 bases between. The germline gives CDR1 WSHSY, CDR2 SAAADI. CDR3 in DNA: TGCGCCAGCAGTGAGGGCGGTTTTAGCACAGATACGCAGTATTTT. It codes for CASSEGGFSTDTQYF.

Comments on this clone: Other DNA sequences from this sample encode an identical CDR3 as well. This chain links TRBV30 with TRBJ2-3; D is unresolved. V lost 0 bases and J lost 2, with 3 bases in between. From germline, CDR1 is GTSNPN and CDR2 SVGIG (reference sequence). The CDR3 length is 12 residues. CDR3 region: CAWSVLTDTQYF. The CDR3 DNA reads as TGTGCCTGGAGTGTGCTCACAGATACGCAGTATTTT.

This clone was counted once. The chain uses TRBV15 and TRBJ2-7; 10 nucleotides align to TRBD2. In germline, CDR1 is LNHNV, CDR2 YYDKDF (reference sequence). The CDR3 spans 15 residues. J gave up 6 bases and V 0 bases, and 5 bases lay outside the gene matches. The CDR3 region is CATSRDLAGEGEQYF. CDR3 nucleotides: TGTGCCACCAGCAGAGATCTAGCGGGAGAAGGCGAGCAGTACTTC.

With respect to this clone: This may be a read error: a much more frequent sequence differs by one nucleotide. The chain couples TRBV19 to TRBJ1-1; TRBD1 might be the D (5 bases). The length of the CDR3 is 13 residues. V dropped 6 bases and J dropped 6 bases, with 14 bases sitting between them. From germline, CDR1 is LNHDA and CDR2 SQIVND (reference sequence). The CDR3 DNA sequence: TGTGCCAGTAGGGGGGTACCCAGCGCTGAAGCTTTCTTT. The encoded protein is CASRGVPSAEAFF.

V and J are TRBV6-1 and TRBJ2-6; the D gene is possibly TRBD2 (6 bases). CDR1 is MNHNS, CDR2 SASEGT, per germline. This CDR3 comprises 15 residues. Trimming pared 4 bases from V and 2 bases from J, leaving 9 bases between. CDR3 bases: TGTGCCAGCAGTGTAACGGGGGCTGGGGCCAACGTCCTGACTTTC. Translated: CASSVTGAGANVLTF.

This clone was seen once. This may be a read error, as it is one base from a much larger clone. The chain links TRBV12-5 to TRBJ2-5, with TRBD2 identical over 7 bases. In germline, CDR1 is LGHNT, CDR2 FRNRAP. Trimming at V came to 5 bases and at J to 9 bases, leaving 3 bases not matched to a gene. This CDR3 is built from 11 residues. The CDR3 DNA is TGTGCTAGTGGTCCACGGGGGGCCCAGTACTTC. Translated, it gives CASGPRGAQYF.

This CDR3 is CASSQGGQGATEAFF. CDR3 coding DNA: TGCGCCAGCAGCCAAGGGGGACAGGGTGCCACTGAAGCTTTCTTT. The V call is TRBV4-1, the J call TRBJ1-1, with 9 bases lining up with TRBD1. Germline V gene data show CDR1 as MGHRA and CDR2 as YSYEKL. The CDR3 extends over 15 amino acids. Trimming cost V 1 base and J 4 bases; bases outside gene matches: 4.

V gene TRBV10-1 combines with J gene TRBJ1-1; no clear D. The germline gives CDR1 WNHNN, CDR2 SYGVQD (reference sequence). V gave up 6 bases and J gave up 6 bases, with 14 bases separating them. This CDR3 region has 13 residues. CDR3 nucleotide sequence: TGCGCCAGCAGAGCGGGAGGAACGGCTGAAGCTTTCTTT. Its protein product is CASRAGGTAEAFF.

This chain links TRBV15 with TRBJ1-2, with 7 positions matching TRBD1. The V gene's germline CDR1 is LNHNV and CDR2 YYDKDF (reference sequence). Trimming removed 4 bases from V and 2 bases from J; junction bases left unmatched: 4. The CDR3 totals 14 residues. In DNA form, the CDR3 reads TGTGCCACCAGCACCCAGACAGGGAACTATGGCTACACCTTC. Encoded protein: CATSTQTGNYGYTF. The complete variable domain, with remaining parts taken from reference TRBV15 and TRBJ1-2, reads DAMVIQNPRYQVTQFGKPVTLSCSQTLNHNVMYWYQQKSSQAPKLLFHYYDKDFNNEADTPDNFQSRRPNTSFCFLDIRSPGLGDTAMYLCATSTQTGNYGYTFGSGTRLTVV.

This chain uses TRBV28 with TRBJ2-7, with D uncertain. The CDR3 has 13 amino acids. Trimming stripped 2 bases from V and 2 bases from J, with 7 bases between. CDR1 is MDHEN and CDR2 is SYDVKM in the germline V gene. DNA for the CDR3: TGTGCCAGCAGTTTAAAGGTCCCCTACGAGCAGTACTTC. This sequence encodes CASSLKVPYEQYF.

The CDR3 DNA is TGCAGCGTTGCTGGATTACTTGGCAGGGGGGATGGCTACACCTTC. This gives the protein CSVAGLLGRGDGYTF. V is TRBV29-1 and J is TRBJ1-2; 7 bases are shared with TRBD1. This CDR3 region has 15 residues. The V and J ends lost 4 bases and 6 bases, in that order; junction bases with no gene match: 14. Germline lookup yields CDR1 SQVTM and CDR2 ANQGSEA. Complete variable domain (other parts from reference TRBV29-1 and TRBJ1-2): SAVISQKPSRDICQRGTSLTIQCQVDSQVTMMFWYRQQPGQSLTLIATANQGSEATYESGFVIDKFPISRPNLTFSTLTVSNMSPEDSSIYLCSVAGLLGRGDGYTFGSGTRLTVV.

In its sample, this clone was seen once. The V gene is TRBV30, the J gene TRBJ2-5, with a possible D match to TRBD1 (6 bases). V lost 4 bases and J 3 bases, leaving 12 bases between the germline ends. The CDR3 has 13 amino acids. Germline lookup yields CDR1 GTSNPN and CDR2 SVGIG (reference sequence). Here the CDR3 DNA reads TGTGCCTGGAACTACAGGGAAAAAGAGACCCAGTACTTC. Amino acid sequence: CAWNYREKETQYF.

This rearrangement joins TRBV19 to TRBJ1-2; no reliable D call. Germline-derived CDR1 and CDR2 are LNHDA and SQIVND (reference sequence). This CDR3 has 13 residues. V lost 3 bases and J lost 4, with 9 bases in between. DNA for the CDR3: TGTGCCAGTAGTATGGACGGATTCTATGGCTACACCTTC. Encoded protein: CASSMDGFYGYTF.

The CDR3, as DNA: TGTGCCAGCAGCCCGGGGGGGGGACCAAGCACAGATACGCAGTATTTT. This codes for CASSPGGGPSTDTQYF. The chain is built from TRBV7-2 and TRBJ2-3, with TRBD2 matching 8 bases. CDR1 and CDR2 (germline): SGHTA, FQGNSA. Losses at the gene ends were 5 bases for V and 0 bases for J; bases not matched to a gene: 7. The length of the CDR3 is 16 residues.

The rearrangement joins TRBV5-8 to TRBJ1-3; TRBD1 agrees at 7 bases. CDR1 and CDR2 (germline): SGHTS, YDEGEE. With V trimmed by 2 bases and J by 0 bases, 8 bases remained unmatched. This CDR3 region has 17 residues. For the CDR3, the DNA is TGTGCCAGCAGCTTCGTGGGACAGCGTTTCTCTGGAAACACCATATATTTT. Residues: CASSFVGQRFSGNTIYF.